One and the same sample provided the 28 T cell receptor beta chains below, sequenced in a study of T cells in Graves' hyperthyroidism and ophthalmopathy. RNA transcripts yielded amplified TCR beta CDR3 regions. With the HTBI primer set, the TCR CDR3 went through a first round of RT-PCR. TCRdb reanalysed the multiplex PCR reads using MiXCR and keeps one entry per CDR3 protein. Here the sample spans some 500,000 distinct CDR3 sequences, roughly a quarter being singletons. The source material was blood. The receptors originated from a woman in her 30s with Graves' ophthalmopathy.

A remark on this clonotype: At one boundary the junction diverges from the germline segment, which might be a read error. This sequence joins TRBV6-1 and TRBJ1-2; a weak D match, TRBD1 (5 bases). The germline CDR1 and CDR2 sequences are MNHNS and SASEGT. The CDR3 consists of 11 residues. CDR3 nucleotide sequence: TGTGCCAGCAGACCCACTTGGGGCTACAGCTTC. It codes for CASRPTWGYSF.

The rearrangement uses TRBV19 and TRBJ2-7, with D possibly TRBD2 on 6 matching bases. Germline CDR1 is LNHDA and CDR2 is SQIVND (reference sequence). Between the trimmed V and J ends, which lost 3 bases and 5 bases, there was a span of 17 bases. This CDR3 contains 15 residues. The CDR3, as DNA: TGTGCCAGTAGTATCCTTCGGGGAGGACTGGACGAGCAGTACTTC. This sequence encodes CASSILRGGLDEQYF.

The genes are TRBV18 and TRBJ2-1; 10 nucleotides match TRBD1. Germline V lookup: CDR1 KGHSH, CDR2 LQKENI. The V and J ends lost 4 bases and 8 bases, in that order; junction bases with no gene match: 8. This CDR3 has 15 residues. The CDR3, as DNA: TGTGCCAGCTCACGCTCGGGACAGGGGAGCGATGAGCAGTTCTTC. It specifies CASSRSGQGSDEQFF.

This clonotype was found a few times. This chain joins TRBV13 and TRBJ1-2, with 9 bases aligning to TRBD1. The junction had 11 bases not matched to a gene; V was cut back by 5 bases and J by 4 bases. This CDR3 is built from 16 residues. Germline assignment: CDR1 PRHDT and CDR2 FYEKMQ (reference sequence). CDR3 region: CASSPRGTGSLYGYTF. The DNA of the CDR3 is TGTGCCAGCAGCCCCAGGGGGACAGGGTCTCTCTATGGCTACACCTTC.

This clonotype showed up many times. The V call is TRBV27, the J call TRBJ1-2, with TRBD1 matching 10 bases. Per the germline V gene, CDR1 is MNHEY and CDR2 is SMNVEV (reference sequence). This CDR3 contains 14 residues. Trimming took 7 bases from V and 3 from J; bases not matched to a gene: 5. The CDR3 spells CASKDRGLDYGYTF. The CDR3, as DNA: TGTGCCAGCAAAGACAGGGGGCTTGACTATGGCTACACCTTC.

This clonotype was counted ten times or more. CDR3 bases: TGTGCCAGCAGTTTCCGGGGACAGTGGGGTCATGGCTACACCTTC. Its translation is CASSFRGQWGHGYTF. The chain uses TRBV12-3 or TRBV12-4 and TRBJ1-2; 7 bases align to TRBD1. CDR3 size: 15 residues. V lost 3 bases, J lost 6 bases, and 10 bases stayed unmatched.

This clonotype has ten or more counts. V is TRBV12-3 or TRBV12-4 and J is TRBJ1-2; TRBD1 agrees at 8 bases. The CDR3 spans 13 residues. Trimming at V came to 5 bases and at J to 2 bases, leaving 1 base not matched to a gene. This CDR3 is CASSRQGNYGYTF. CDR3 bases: TGTGCCAGCAGTCGACAGGGGAACTATGGCTACACCTTC.

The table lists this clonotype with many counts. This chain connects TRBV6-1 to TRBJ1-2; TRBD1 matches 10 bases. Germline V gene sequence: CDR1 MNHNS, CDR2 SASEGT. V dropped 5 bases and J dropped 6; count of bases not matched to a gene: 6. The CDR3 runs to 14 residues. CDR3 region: CASSRGTGENGYTF. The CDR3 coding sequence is TGTGCCAGCAGTCGTGGGACAGGGGAGAATGGCTACACCTTC.

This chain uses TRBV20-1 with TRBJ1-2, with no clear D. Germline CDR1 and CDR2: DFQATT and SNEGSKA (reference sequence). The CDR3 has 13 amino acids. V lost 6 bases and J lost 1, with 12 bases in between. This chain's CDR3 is CSAEDGVNYGYTF. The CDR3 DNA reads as TGCAGTGCAGAAGACGGGGTTAACTATGGCTACACCTTC.

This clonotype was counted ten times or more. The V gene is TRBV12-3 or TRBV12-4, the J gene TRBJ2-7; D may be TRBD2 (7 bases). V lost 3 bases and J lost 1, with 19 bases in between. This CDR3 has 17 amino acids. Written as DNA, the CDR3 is TGTGCCAGCAGTTTCGAGCTGAAGGGGGGGATTTCCTACGAGCAGTACTTC. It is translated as CASSFELKGGISYEQYF.

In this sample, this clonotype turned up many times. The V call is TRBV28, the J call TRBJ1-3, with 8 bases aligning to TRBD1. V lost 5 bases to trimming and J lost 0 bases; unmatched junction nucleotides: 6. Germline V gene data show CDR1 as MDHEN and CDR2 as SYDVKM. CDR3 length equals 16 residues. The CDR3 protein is CASSLRTGPSGNTIYF. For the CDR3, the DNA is TGTGCCAGCAGTCTCAGGACAGGGCCCTCTGGAAACACCATATATTTT.

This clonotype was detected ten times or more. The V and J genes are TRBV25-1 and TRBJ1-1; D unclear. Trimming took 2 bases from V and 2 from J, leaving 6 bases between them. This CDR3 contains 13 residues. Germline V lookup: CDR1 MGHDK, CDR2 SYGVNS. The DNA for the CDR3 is TGTGCCAGCAGTGAAACATTCAACACTGAAGCTTTCTTT. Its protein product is CASSETFNTEAFF.

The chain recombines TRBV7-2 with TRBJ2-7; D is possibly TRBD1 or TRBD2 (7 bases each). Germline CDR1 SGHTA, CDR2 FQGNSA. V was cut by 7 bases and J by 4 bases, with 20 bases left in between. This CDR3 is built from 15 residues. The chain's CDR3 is CASIPAGGGGYEQYF. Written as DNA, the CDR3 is TGTGCCAGCATCCCCGCAGGGGGAGGGGGTTACGAGCAGTACTTC.

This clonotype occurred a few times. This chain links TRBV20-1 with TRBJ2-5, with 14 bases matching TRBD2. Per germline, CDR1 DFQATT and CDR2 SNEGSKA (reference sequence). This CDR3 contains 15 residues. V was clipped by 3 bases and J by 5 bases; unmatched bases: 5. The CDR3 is CSARTSGGAWETQYF. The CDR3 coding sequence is TGCAGTGCTAGGACTAGCGGGGGGGCGTGGGAGACCCAGTACTTC.

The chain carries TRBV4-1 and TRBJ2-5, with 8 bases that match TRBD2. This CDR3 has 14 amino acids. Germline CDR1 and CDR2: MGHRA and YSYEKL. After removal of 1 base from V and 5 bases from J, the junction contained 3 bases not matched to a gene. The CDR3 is CASSQAGGAETQYF. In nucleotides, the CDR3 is TGCGCCAGCAGCCAAGCGGGGGGGGCGGAGACCCAGTACTTC.

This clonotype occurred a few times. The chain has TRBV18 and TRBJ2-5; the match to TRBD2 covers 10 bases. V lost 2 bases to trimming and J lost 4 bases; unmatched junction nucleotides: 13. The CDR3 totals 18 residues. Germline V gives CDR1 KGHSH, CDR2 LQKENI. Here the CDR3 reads CASSPYSGGALLGETQYF. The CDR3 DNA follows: TGTGCCAGCTCACCATACAGCGGGGGGGCCTTACTCGGAGAGACCCAGTACTTC.

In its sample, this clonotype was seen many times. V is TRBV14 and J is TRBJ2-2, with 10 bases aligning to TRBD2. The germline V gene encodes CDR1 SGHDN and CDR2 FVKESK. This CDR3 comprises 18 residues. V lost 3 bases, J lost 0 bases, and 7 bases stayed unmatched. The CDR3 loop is CASSHSPSGGANTGELFF. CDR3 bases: TGTGCCAGCAGCCATAGCCCTAGCGGGGGAGCGAACACCGGGGAGCTGTTTTTT.

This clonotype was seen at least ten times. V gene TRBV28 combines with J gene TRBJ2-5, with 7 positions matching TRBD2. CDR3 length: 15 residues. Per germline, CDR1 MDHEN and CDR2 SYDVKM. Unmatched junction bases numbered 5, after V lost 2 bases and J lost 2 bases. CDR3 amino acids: CASSLAGDLQETQYF. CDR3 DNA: TGTGCCAGCAGTTTAGCGGGGGACCTTCAAGAGACCCAGTACTTC. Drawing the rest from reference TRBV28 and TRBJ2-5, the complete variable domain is DVKVTQSSRYLVKRTGEKVFLECVQDMDHENMFWYRQDPGLGLRLIYFSYDVKMKEKGDIPEGYSVSREKKERFSLILESASTNQTSMYLCASSLAGDLQETQYFGPGTRLLVL.

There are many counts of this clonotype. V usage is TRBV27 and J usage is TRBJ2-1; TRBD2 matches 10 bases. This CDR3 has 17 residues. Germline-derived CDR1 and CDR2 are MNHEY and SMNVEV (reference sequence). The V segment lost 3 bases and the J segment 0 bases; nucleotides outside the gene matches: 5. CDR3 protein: CASSFWASGSSYNEQFF. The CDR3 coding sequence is TGTGCCAGCAGTTTTTGGGCTAGCGGGAGCTCCTACAATGAGCAGTTCTTC.

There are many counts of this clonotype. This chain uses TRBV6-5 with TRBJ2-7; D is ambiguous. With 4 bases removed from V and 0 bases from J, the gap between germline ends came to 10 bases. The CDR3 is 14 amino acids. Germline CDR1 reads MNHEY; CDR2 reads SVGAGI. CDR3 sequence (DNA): TGTGCCAGCAGTTCGGAGACGGACTCCTACGAGCAGTACTTC. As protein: CASSSETDSYEQYF.

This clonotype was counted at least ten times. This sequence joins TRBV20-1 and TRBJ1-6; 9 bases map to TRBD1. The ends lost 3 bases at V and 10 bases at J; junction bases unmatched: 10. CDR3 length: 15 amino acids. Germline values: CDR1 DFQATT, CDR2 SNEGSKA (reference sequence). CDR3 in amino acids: CSASPPGQGASPLHF. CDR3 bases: TGCAGTGCTAGCCCTCCGGGACAGGGCGCCTCACCCCTCCACTTT.

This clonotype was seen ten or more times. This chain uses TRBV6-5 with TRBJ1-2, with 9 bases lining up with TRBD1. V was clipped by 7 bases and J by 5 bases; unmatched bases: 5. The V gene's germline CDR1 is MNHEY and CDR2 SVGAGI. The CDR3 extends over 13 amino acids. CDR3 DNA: TGTGCCAGCAAGGACAGGGGCCGATATGGCTACACCTTC. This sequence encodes CASKDRGRYGYTF.

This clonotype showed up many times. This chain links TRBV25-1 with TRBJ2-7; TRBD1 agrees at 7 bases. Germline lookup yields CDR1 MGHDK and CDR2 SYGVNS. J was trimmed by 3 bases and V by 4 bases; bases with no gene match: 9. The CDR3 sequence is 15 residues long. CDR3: CASSGETGTDYEQYF. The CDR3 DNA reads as TGTGCCAGCAGTGGGGAGACAGGGACCGACTACGAGCAGTACTTC.

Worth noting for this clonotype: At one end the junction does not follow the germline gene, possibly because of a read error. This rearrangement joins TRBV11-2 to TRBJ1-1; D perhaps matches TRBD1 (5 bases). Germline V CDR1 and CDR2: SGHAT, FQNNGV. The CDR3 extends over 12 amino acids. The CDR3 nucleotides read TGTGCCAGCAGCTTACGGGGCACTGATGCTTTCTTT. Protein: CASSLRGTDAFF.

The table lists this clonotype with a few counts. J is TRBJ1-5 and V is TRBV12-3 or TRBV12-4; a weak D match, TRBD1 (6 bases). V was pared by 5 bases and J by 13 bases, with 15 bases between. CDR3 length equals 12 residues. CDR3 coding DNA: TGTGCCAGCAGTCCCAGCGGGGGGCAGCAGCATTTT. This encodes CASSPSGGQQHF.

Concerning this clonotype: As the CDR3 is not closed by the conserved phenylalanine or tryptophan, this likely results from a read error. The CDR3 DNA reads as TGTGCCAGCAGCCAAGGCTCAGGGGTTGACACTGAAGCTTTCCTT. Translating it yields CASSQGSGVDTEAFL. The rearrangement links TRBV4-2 to TRBJ1-1; D possibly corresponds to TRBD1 (6 bases). Germline CDR1 reads LGHNA; CDR2 reads YNFKEQ. CDR3 length: 15 residues. Trimming cost V 1 base and J 3 bases, with 12 bases left between them.

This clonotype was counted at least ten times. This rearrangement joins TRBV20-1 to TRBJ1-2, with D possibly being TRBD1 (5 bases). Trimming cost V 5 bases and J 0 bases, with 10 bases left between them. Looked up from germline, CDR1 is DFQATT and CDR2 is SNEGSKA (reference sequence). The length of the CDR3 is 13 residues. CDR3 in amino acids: CSAGHLSNYGYTF. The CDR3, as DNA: TGCAGTGCTGGACACCTCTCTAACTATGGCTACACCTTC.

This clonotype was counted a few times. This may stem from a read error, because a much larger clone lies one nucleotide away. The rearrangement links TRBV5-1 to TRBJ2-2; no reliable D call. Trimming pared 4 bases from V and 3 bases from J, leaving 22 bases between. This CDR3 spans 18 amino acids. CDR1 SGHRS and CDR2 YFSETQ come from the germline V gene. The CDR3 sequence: CASSPRLKTWIDTGELFF. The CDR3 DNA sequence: TGCGCCAGCAGCCCTAGATTGAAGACATGGATCGACACCGGGGAGCTGTTTTTT.